This entry lists 18 T cell receptor beta chains sequenced from one sample in a study. TCRdb analysed the RT-PCR reads with MiXCR anew, one entry per CDR3 protein. The sample has about 680,000 distinct CDR3 sequences; approximately 15% are singletons. The sequencing input was memory CD4+ T cells from blood. These receptors all come from a female donor in good health, serving as a healthy control.

The genes are TRBV20-1 and TRBJ1-5; D gene unclear. V gave up 7 bases and J gave up 5 bases, with 12 bases separating them. The CDR3 covers 12 residues. From germline, CDR1 is DFQATT and CDR2 SNEGSKA (reference sequence). CDR3 coding DNA: TGCAGTGTTGAAAGGCGTTATCAGCCCCAGCATTTT. Residues: CSVERRYQPQHF.

About this clonotype: One end of the junction does not line up with germline, which may come from a read error. The genes are TRBV19 and TRBJ1-5; 8 nucleotides line up with TRBD1. Germline V gene data show CDR1 as LNHDA and CDR2 as SQIVND (reference sequence). The CDR3 totals 14 residues. CDR3 nucleotide sequence: TGTGCCAGTACCGACAGGGGAGACAATCAGCCCCATCATTTT. Amino acid sequence: CASTDRGDNQPHHF.

This clonotype came up a few times. This chain connects TRBV5-5 to TRBJ1-2, with unresolved D. CDR1 and CDR2 from the germline V gene are SGHKS and YYEKEE (reference sequence). Trimming left V 5 bases short and J 7 bases short, with 18 bases between. The CDR3 covers 14 residues. The chain's CDR3 is CASRLTGEASGYTF. The CDR3 nucleotides are TGTGCCAGCAGATTGACCGGGGAAGCCTCTGGCTACACCTTC.

At least ten counts were recorded for this clonotype. The chain carries TRBV6-5 and TRBJ1-2; D not resolved. This CDR3 spans 14 amino acids. The germline V gene encodes CDR1 MNHEY and CDR2 SVGAGI. V lost 4 bases to trimming and J lost 1 base, with 10 bases between them. The chain's CDR3 is CASSSNELNYGYTF. The CDR3 DNA reads TGTGCCAGCAGTTCCAACGAGCTTAACTATGGCTACACCTTC.

At least ten counts were recorded for this clonotype. The V and J genes are TRBV5-1 and TRBJ2-7; 10 nucleotides agree with TRBD1. Germline V gene data show CDR1 as SGHRS and CDR2 as YFSETQ. J lost 2 bases, V lost 0 bases, and 2 bases had no gene match. The CDR3 has 15 amino acids. The DNA for the CDR3 is TGCGCCAGCAGCTTGGTTGGACAGGGGGCCTACGAGCAGTACTTC. It translates to CASSLVGQGAYEQYF.

This clonotype was counted at least ten times. The chain joins TRBV29-1 to TRBJ2-2; D call uncertain. V gave up 4 bases and J gave up 1 base, with 7 bases separating them. CDR1 and CDR2 (germline): SQVTM, ANQGSEA. The CDR3 length is 13 residues. Here the CDR3 reads CSVADWNTGELFF. As DNA, the CDR3 is TGCAGCGTTGCCGATTGGAACACCGGGGAGCTGTTTTTT.

This clonotype was seen many times. The rearrangement joins TRBV20-1 to TRBJ2-1, with 7 bases identical to TRBD1. This CDR3 is built from 12 residues. With V trimmed by 6 bases and J by 7 bases, 6 bases remained unmatched. CDR1 and CDR2 (germline): DFQATT, SNEGSKA (reference sequence). The CDR3 here is CSAIGGGNEQFF. The CDR3 DNA sequence: TGCAGTGCCATAGGGGGCGGGAATGAGCAGTTCTTC.

The chain is built from TRBV12-3 or TRBV12-4 and TRBJ1-1; tentative D call: TRBD1 (6 bases). The CDR3 length is 12 residues. V was trimmed by 6 bases and J by 6 bases, leaving 11 bases between them. This chain's CDR3 is CASRAQGSEAFF. The DNA for the CDR3 is TGTGCCAGCAGGGCACAGGGTTCTGAAGCTTTCTTT.

This clonotype was seen a single time. A much larger clone sits a single nucleotide away, making a read error possible. The rearrangement joins TRBV20-1 to TRBJ1-5; a possible D gene is TRBD1 (6 bases). The CDR3 spans 14 residues. Between the trimmed V and J ends, which lost 5 bases and 7 bases, there was a span of 18 bases. Germline CDR1 and CDR2: DFQATT and SNEGSKA (reference sequence). CDR3 sequence reads: CSAHRVEGRQPQHF. As DNA, the CDR3 is TGCAGTGCTCACAGGGTTGAGGGAAGACAGCCCCAGCATTTT.

The chain links TRBV20-1 to TRBJ1-1, with D maybe TRBD1 (6 bases). The CDR3 is 14 residues long. Germline CDR1 DFQATT, CDR2 SNEGSKA (reference sequence). V shed 0 bases and J shed 2 bases, with 10 bases lying between them. CDR3 residues: CSAREGHVNTEAFF. DNA for the CDR3: TGCAGTGCTAGAGAGGGACATGTCAACACTGAAGCTTTCTTT.

On this clonotype: This could be a read error, since a much larger clone is one nucleotide away. The V gene is TRBV27, the J gene TRBJ2-2, with 13 bases identical to TRBD2. CDR1 MNHEY and CDR2 SMNVEV come from the germline V gene (reference sequence). J gave up 10 bases and V 8 bases, and 25 bases lay outside the gene matches. The CDR3 is made up of 20 amino acids. CDR3: CASRISLGGLAGKGAVELFF. CDR3 coding DNA: TGTGCCAGCCGTATCTCCCTGGGGGGACTAGCGGGAAAAGGGGCCGTGGAGCTGTTTTTT.

This clonotype showed up just a few times. V and J are TRBV10-3 and TRBJ2-3; 9 nucleotides align to TRBD1. The CDR3 length is 14 residues. The junction had 9 bases not matched to a gene; V was cut back by 8 bases and J by 6 bases. Germline loops: CDR1 ENHRY, CDR2 SYGVKD. Here the CDR3 DNA reads TGTGCCATCCTTAAGGGGACAGGGACTGATACGCAGTATTTT. Translating gives CAILKGTGTDTQYF.

The J gene is TRBJ1-4, the V gene TRBV6-2 or TRBV6-3; possible D gene TRBD1, 6 bases. Germline CDR1 and CDR2: MNHEY and SVGEGT. Trimming took off 2 bases at V and 4 bases at J, with 8 bases between the two ends. The CDR3 runs 14 residues. DNA of the CDR3: TGTGCCAGCAGTTACGGCAGGGGTAATGAAAAACTGTTTTTT. The encoded protein is CASSYGRGNEKLFF.

This clonotype was observed a few times. The CDR3 here is CASTSGLPWETQYF. As DNA, the CDR3 is TGTGCCAGCACGAGTGGGCTCCCATGGGAGACCCAGTACTTC. The chain has TRBV7-2 and TRBJ2-5; no firm D call. The CDR3 length is 14 residues. In germline, CDR1 is SGHTA, CDR2 FQGNSA. V lost 7 bases, J lost 5 bases, and 17 bases lay in between.

The CDR3 loop reads CASSEGGTAIYEQYF. The DNA of the CDR3 is TGTGCCAGCAGTGAAGGTGGGACAGCGATCTACGAGCAGTACTTC. This chain uses TRBV2 with TRBJ2-7; TRBD1 agrees at 7 bases. After removal of 1 base from V and 3 bases from J, the junction contained 6 bases not matched to a gene. From germline, CDR1 is SNHLY and CDR2 FYNNEI. The CDR3 loop spans 15 amino acids.

In this sample, this clonotype turned up many times. This chain joins TRBV20-1 and TRBJ2-3; TRBD2 matches at 9 bases. The junction had 8 bases not matched to a gene; V was cut back by 5 bases and J by 5 bases. In germline, CDR1 is DFQATT, CDR2 SNEGSKA (reference sequence). There are 14 residues in the CDR3. Here the CDR3 reads CSASTSGYIDTQYF. The CDR3 DNA reads as TGCAGTGCTTCGACTAGCGGTTATATAGATACGCAGTATTTT.

This clonotype was detected only a few times. V gene TRBV12-3 or TRBV12-4 combines with J gene TRBJ2-3; D call uncertain. V was pared by 2 bases and J by 7 bases, with 7 bases between. The CDR3 runs to 12 residues. DNA for the CDR3: TGTGCCAGCAGTTTATTAGGGAATACGCAGTATTTT. Its protein is CASSLLGNTQYF.

This clonotype was seen only a few times. The chain combines TRBV7-4 with TRBJ2-7; TRBD1 agrees at 8 bases. The ends lost 1 base at V and 0 bases at J; junction bases unmatched: 2. CDR1 and CDR2 from the germline V gene are SGHVT and SQSDAQ. CDR3 length: 15 amino acids. CDR3 nucleotides: TGTGCCAGCAGCTTAGAAGGGACAGGCTCCTACGAGCAGTACTTC. This encodes CASSLEGTGSYEQYF.